This record looks at one T cell receptor beta chain sequence and its context. What it recognizes is unknown. There were TCR beta CDR3 regions amplified from RNA transcripts. An initial round of RT-PCR targeting the TCR CDR3 relied on the HTBI primer set. TCRdb analysed the multiplex PCR reads with MiXCR anew, one entry per CDR3 protein. The table has 300,000 or so distinct CDR3 sequences, about 18% seen once. This record belongs to a study of T cells in Graves' hyperthyroidism and ophthalmopathy. Regarding the study as a whole: Most expanded thyroid clonotypes above 0.001 also appeared in blood.

Per the germline V gene, CDR1 is LGHDT and CDR2 is YNNKEL (reference sequence). This CDR3 has 12 amino acids. The ends were cut back, 6 bases at V and 10 bases at J, with 13 bases in the middle. The TCR sequence derives from a woman aged 45-65 years with Graves' hyperthyroidism. This sequence joins TRBV3-1 and TRBJ1-5; D unclear. Sequencing was done on a sample of blood. The CDR3 DNA is TGTGCCAGCAGTCCATTACCGGGCCCCCAGCATTTT. Its protein product is CASSPLPGPQHF. Supplemented by reference TRBV3-1 and TRBJ1-5, the full variable domain reads DTAVSQTPKYLVTQMGNDKSIKCEQNLGHDTMYWYKQDSKKFLKIMFSYNNKELIINETVPNRFSPKSPDKAHLNLHINSLELGDSAVYFCASSPLPGPQHFGDGTRLSIL.